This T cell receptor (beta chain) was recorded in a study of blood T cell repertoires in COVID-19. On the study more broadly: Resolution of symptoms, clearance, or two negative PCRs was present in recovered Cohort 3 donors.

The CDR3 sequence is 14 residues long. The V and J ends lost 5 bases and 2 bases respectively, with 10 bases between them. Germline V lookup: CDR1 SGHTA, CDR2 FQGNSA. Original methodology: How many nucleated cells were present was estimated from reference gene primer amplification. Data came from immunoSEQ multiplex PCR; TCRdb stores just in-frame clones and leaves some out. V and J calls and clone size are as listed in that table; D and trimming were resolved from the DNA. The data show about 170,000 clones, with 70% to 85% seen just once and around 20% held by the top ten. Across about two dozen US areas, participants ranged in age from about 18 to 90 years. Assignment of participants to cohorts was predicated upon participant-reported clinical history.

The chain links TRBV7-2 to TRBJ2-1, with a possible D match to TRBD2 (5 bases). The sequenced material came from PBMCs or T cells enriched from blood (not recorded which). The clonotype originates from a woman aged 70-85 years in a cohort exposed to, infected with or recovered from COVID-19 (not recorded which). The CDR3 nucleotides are TGTGCCAGCAGCCCAAGCGGAACCTACAATGAGCAGTTCTTC. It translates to CASSPSGTYNEQFF.